The 31 T cell receptor beta chains below come from one sample, sequenced in a study of T cells after yellow fever vaccination. TCRdb reprocessed the 5' RACE reads via MiXCR and lists one record per CDR3 protein. This table holds over 85,000 distinct CDR3 sequences, approximately 9% found once. Sequenced material: CD8+ T cells not binding an NS4B(214-222) dextramer, sorted from PBMCs, taken around 15 days after the first yellow fever vaccination. These receptors were taken from a man aged 18 to 35 who received the YFV17D yellow fever vaccine.

V gene TRBV6-5 combines with J gene TRBJ2-5; D is undetermined. This CDR3 spans 12 amino acids. Per the germline V gene, CDR1 is MNHEY and CDR2 is SVGAGI. Trimming removed 8 bases at V and 5 bases at J, with 12 bases between. CDR3 loop: CASSETRETQYF. The DNA of the CDR3 is TGTGCCAGCTCCGAGACGAGGGAGACCCAGTACTTC.

This clonotype was seen many times. The chain recombines TRBV12-3 or TRBV12-4 with TRBJ2-1, with D possibly being TRBD1 or TRBD2 (7 bases each). The CDR3 is 12 residues long. Trimming took 8 bases from V and 10 from J, leaving 15 bases between them. CDR3 nucleotide sequence: TGTGCCAGCGCGACAGGGCGGGAGGAGCAGTTCTTC. This translates into CASATGREEQFF.

The sample holds a few counts of this clonotype. This sequence joins TRBV27 and TRBJ2-1; D call uncertain. Looked up from germline, CDR1 is MNHEY and CDR2 is SMNVEV (reference sequence). This CDR3 has 13 residues. Trimming pared 6 bases from V and 1 base from J, leaving 7 bases between. This CDR3 is CASSTLSYNEQFF. The CDR3 bases are TGTGCCAGCAGCACCTTGTCCTACAATGAGCAGTTCTTC.

In its sample, this clonotype was seen a few times. The chain links TRBV19 to TRBJ2-1, with D unclear. CDR3 length: 11 amino acids. Germline CDR1 reads LNHDA; CDR2 reads SQIVND (reference sequence). With 4 bases removed from V and 8 bases from J, the gap between germline ends came to 6 bases. Here the CDR3 DNA reads TGTGCCAGTAGTAGGGCATATGAGCAGTTCTTC. Translation: CASSRAYEQFF.

This clonotype was observed a few times. The chain employs TRBV5-4 and TRBJ2-1, with TRBD2 matching 8 bases. This CDR3 has 16 residues. Germline CDR1 is SGHNT and CDR2 is YYREEE (reference sequence). The trim removed 4 bases at V and 8 bases at J, leaving 14 bases unmatched. The CDR3 DNA follows: TGTGCCAGCAGCCCGGGGACCGGGACTAGTGGCGATGAGCAGTTCTTC. Its translation: CASSPGTGTSGDEQFF.

There are many counts of this clonotype. This sequence joins TRBV12-3 or TRBV12-4 and TRBJ1-1; 9 bases fit TRBD1. There are 15 residues in the CDR3. Germline trimming cut 6 bases from V and 0 bases from J; bases unmatched to any gene: 5. The CDR3 DNA sequence: TGTGCCAGCAGCAAGGACAGGGGACTGAACACTGAAGCTTTCTTT. Encoded protein: CASSKDRGLNTEAFF.

V gene TRBV9 combines with J gene TRBJ2-2; unclear D gene. V was trimmed by 4 bases and J by 8 bases, leaving 6 bases between them. Per germline, CDR1 SGDLS and CDR2 YYNGEE. The CDR3 extends over 11 amino acids. CDR3 nucleotides: TGTGCCAGCAGCACCCGTGGGGAGCTGTTTTTT. It specifies CASSTRGELFF.

This clonotype has a handful of counts. Here the CDR3 reads CASSYAQGGEQPQHF. CDR3 nucleotide sequence: TGTGCCAGCAGTTACGCTCAAGGGGGCGAGCAGCCCCAGCATTTT. This chain joins TRBV6-5 and TRBJ1-5; 7 bases line up with TRBD1. Germline CDR1 and CDR2: MNHEY and SVGAGI. The ends lost 2 bases at V and 7 bases at J; junction bases unmatched: 8. CDR3 size: 15 residues.

This clonotype has a handful of counts. CDR3 nucleotide sequence: TGTGCCAGCACGCGGGACAGCATGGATGATTCACCCCTCCACTTT. Amino acid sequence: CASTRDSMDDSPLHF. J is TRBJ1-6 and V is TRBV9; 7 bases are shared with TRBD1. J gave up 8 bases and V 6 bases, and 11 bases lay outside the gene matches. Germline CDR1 is SGDLS and CDR2 is YYNGEE. The CDR3 covers 15 residues. Combining the CDR3 with reference TRBV9 and TRBJ1-6 gives the whole variable domain DSGVTQTPKHLITATGQRVTLRCSPRSGDLSVYWYQQSLDQGLQFLIQYYNGEERAKGNILERFSAQQFPDLHSELNLSSLELGDSALYFCASTRDSMDDSPLHFGNGTRLTVT.

In its sample, this clonotype was seen a few times. The rearrangement uses TRBV4-1 and TRBJ1-1; no firm D call. The V and J ends lost 1 base and 2 bases respectively, with 11 bases between them. Germline V gene lookup returns CDR1 MGHRA and CDR2 YSYEKL. This CDR3 is built from 15 residues. The DNA for the CDR3 is TGCGCCAGCAGCCAAGGTGGGAGGACTAACACTGAAGCTTTCTTT. It encodes CASSQGGRTNTEAFF.

This clonotype was seen many times. V and J are TRBV4-1 and TRBJ1-1; D is ambiguous. The germline V gene encodes CDR1 MGHRA and CDR2 YSYEKL. The CDR3 covers 15 residues. The ends were cut back, 0 bases at V and 10 bases at J, with 18 bases in the middle. CDR3 region: CASSQESGPPVGAFF. The CDR3 DNA reads as TGCGCCAGCAGCCAAGAAAGTGGCCCCCCGGTGGGAGCTTTCTTT.

The table lists this clonotype with a few counts. J is TRBJ1-2 and V is TRBV25-1; TRBD1 is a possible D gene (5 bases). V lost 5 bases and J 8 bases, leaving 18 bases between the germline ends. This CDR3 region has 14 residues. Germline V lookup: CDR1 MGHDK, CDR2 SYGVNS. The CDR3: CASSLGGMSPGYTF. CDR3 nucleotide sequence: TGTGCCAGCAGTTTGGGGGGAATGTCCCCGGGCTACACCTTC.

V and J are TRBV6-2 or TRBV6-3 and TRBJ2-7, with D unclear. CDR1 is MNHEY, CDR2 SVGEGT, per germline. The CDR3 covers 13 residues. V lost 5 bases and J lost 2, with 10 bases in between. The CDR3 here is CASSVGNAYEQYV. The CDR3 nucleotides read TGTGCCAGCAGTGTAGGGAATGCCTACGAGCAGTACGTC.

This clonotype occurred a few times. The chain is built from TRBV21-1 and TRBJ1-5. TRBV21-1 is a pseudogene. The CDR3 sequence is 12 residues long. The CDR3 loop reads CASSKRHQPQHF. The CDR3 region has the DNA TGTGCCAGCAGCAAAAGGCATCAGCCCCAGCATTTT.

The V gene is TRBV18, the J gene TRBJ1-2; D gene ambiguous. V was pared by 0 bases and J by 0 bases, with 5 bases between. Germline assignment: CDR1 KGHSH and CDR2 LQKENI. The CDR3 covers 14 residues. CDR3 region: CASSPPPTNYGYTF. In DNA form, the CDR3 reads TGTGCCAGCTCACCACCCCCCACTAACTATGGCTACACCTTC.

This clonotype has only a few counts. In DNA, the CDR3 is TGTGCCAGCAGTCTCGGGACATCTAGCAATCAGCCCCAGCATTTT. It codes for CASSLGTSSNQPQHF. The chain couples TRBV28 to TRBJ1-5; the D gene is possibly TRBD1 (6 bases). Germline V gene data show CDR1 as MDHEN and CDR2 as SYDVKM. The length of the CDR3 is 15 residues. Deletions cut 5 bases from V and 0 bases from J, with 11 bases between.

This clonotype was counted only a few times. This rearrangement joins TRBV12-3 or TRBV12-4 to TRBJ1-2; 8 nucleotides agree with TRBD1. J gave up 6 bases and V 5 bases, and 2 bases lay outside the gene matches. The CDR3 has 12 amino acids. The CDR3: CASSPGGNGYTF. The CDR3 region has the DNA TGTGCCAGCAGTCCAGGGGGCAATGGCTACACCTTC.

This chain uses TRBV9 with TRBJ1-1, with D maybe TRBD1 (5 bases). V lost 1 base and J lost 2, with 12 bases in between. This CDR3 comprises 15 residues. Germline values: CDR1 SGDLS, CDR2 YYNGEE. As DNA, the CDR3 is TGTGCCAGCAGCGTAAGGGGAGATCCAAACACTGAAGCTTTCTTT. It codes for CASSVRGDPNTEAFF.

V is TRBV19 and J is TRBJ1-6; no definite D call. This CDR3 spans 13 amino acids. Germline CDR1 LNHDA, CDR2 SQIVND (reference sequence). Trimming took 5 bases from V and 7 from J, leaving 9 bases between them. The CDR3 DNA follows: TGTGCCAGTAGTCTCACGGAGAATTCACCCCTCCACTTT. Residues: CASSLTENSPLHF.

This clonotype occurred a few times. The chain recombines TRBV12-3 or TRBV12-4 with TRBJ1-2, with 7 positions matching TRBD1. Trimming cost V 7 bases and J 4 bases; bases outside gene matches: 9. This CDR3 comprises 14 residues. CDR3 loop: CASTGRGQPYGYTF. The CDR3 nucleotides are TGTGCCAGCACCGGAAGGGGACAGCCCTATGGCTACACCTTC.

The sample holds a few counts of this clonotype. The V and J genes are TRBV30 and TRBJ1-1; 9 bases map to TRBD1. Unmatched junction bases numbered 10, after V lost 4 bases and J lost 4 bases. Germline CDR1 and CDR2: GTSNPN and SVGIG (reference sequence). The CDR3 runs 15 residues. In nucleotides, the CDR3 is TGTGCCTGGAACCTTCCCGGGACAGGGAGCACTGAAGCTTTCTTT. This translates into CAWNLPGTGSTEAFF.

This clonotype was observed a few times. The chain carries TRBV9 and TRBJ2-1; 10 bases are a match to TRBD2. Germline V gives CDR1 SGDLS, CDR2 YYNGEE. The CDR3 runs to 15 residues. J was trimmed by 6 bases and V by 3 bases; bases with no gene match: 6. The CDR3 nucleotides read TGTGCCAGCAGCGAACCTAGCGGGGGTATCAATGAGCAGTTCTTC. As protein: CASSEPSGGINEQFF.

The chain combines TRBV4-1 with TRBJ2-2, with D unresolved. The CDR3 runs to 13 residues. Between the trimmed V and J ends, which lost 8 bases and 1 base, there was a span of 8 bases. Germline CDR1 is MGHRA and CDR2 is YSYEKL. The CDR3 sequence is CASEARNTGELFF. The DNA of the CDR3 is TGCGCCAGCGAGGCGAGGAACACCGGGGAGCTGTTTTTT.

The rearrangement uses TRBV19 and TRBJ2-1, with TRBD2 identical over 10 bases. Germline loops: CDR1 LNHDA, CDR2 SQIVND (reference sequence). Losses at the gene ends were 5 bases for V and 10 bases for J; bases not matched to a gene: 11. The CDR3 loop spans 15 amino acids. The CDR3 sequence: CASSDSGGIGQEQFF. The CDR3 DNA reads TGTGCCAGTAGTGATAGCGGGGGGATAGGGCAGGAGCAGTTCTTC.

This chain links TRBV19 with TRBJ2-7; tentatively, D is TRBD2 (6 bases). Trimming took 6 bases from V and 5 from J, leaving 17 bases between them. CDR1 LNHDA and CDR2 SQIVND come from the germline V gene (reference sequence). The CDR3 has 14 residues. The CDR3 loop is CASSRDREKDEQYF. The CDR3 nucleotides are TGTGCCAGTAGCCGGGACCGGGAGAAAGACGAGCAGTACTTC.

The rearrangement uses TRBV6-5 and TRBJ2-7; no definite D call. Germline V gene lookup returns CDR1 MNHEY and CDR2 SVGAGI. The V gene lost 2 bases and the J gene lost 7 bases, with 6 bases spanning the gap. The CDR3 is made up of 11 amino acids. The CDR3 DNA sequence: TGTGCCAGCAGTTACCTCTCGGAGCAGTACTTC. This translates into CASSYLSEQYF.

This clonotype turned up a few times. The chain carries TRBV4-1 and TRBJ2-1, with no clear D. The CDR3 runs 13 residues. CDR1 is MGHRA and CDR2 is YSYEKL in the germline V gene. Trimming removed 4 bases at V and 4 bases at J, with 8 bases between. The CDR3 DNA reads as TGCGCCAGCAGCCCCTACTTGTACAATGAGCAGTTCTTC. Its protein product is CASSPYLYNEQFF.

This clonotype has a count of ten or more. This chain connects TRBV7-8 to TRBJ2-1, with TRBD2 as a possible D gene (5 bases). Trimming removed 0 bases from V and 7 bases from J, with 10 bases in between. This CDR3 has 14 amino acids. Germline V CDR1 and CDR2: SGHVS, FQNEAQ. The CDR3 coding sequence is TGTGCCAGCAGCTTAGCTGGAGGCGGTAATGAGCAGTTCTTC. Encoded protein: CASSLAGGGNEQFF.

The chain employs TRBV21-1 and TRBJ2-7; the table's D call, TRBD1, has no DNA check behind it. TRBV21-1 counts as a pseudogene. The CDR3 consists of 14 residues. The CDR3, as DNA: TGTACCAGCAGCAAAGAGGACAGGGGATCCGAGCAGTACTTC. It codes for CTSSKEDRGSEQYF.

The V and J genes are TRBV29-1 and TRBJ2-1; either TRBD1 or TRBD2 may fit D (5 bases each). Germline V CDR1 and CDR2: SQVTM, ANQGSEA. V lost 4 bases and J lost 10, with 17 bases in between. This CDR3 is built from 13 residues. The CDR3 coding sequence is TGCAGCGTTGGGCTGGGACCACCGCGGGAGCAGTTCTTC. It is translated as CSVGLGPPREQFF.

This clonotype was detected ten times or more. The V gene is TRBV18, the J gene TRBJ2-7, with unresolved D. Germline-derived CDR1 and CDR2 are KGHSH and LQKENI. This CDR3 comprises 14 residues. The ends were cut back, 2 bases at V and 2 bases at J, with 10 bases in the middle. CDR3 region: CASSPSGQAYEQYF. As DNA, the CDR3 is TGTGCCAGCTCACCATCCGGGCAAGCCTACGAGCAGTACTTC.